This TCR beta chain was retrieved from a study of metastatic and nonmetastatic thyroid tumors. Losses at the gene ends were 4 bases for V and 0 bases for J; bases not matched to a gene: 6. The germline CDR1 and CDR2 sequences are LGHDT and YNNKEL (reference sequence). There are 15 residues in the CDR3. Each patient came to thyroid surgery without any prior treatment (of any kind). As for this clone: Its specificity is unknown.

Study-wide points: Patients with malignant thyroid tumors reportedly had significantly higher TCR beta diversity than those with benign nodules, in blood and tumor.

As handled by the study authors: Between-group CDR3 differences, defined by clinicopathological status, yielded a distant-metastasis classifier for papillary thyroid cancer. With MiXCR, TCRdb reprocessed the PCR reads. Here the V and J calls rest on TCRdb's processing, not on the authors' analysis. Altogether 15,000 to 20,000 clones are present, about 22% being singletons, with the ten largest covering less than 25%. J is TRBJ2-7 and V is TRBV3-1; 7 bases are shared with TRBD1. The TCR was taken from a female donor with papillary thyroid cancer or a benign thyroid nodule (not recorded which). Some clones in this sample may be carry-over from other donors' samples. Sequencing was carried out using adjacent normal tissue. The CDR3 region is CASSPRDRFSYEQYF. CDR3 nucleotides: TGTGCCAGCAGCCCCCGGGACAGATTCTCCTACGAGCAGTACTTC.